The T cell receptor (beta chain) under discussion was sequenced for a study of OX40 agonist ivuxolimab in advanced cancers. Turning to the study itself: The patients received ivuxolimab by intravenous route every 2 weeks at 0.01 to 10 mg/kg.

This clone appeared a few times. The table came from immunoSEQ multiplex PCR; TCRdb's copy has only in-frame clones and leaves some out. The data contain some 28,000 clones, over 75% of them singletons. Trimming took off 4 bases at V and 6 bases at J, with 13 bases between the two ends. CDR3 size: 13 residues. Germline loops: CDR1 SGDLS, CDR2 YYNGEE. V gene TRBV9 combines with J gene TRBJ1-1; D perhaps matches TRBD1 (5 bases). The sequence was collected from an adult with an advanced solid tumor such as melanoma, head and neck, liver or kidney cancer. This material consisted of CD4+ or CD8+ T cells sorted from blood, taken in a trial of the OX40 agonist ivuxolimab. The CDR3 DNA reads TGTGCCAGCAGCCCACCCCAGGGATCTGAAGCTTTCTTT. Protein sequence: CASSPPQGSEAFF.